This passage covers 20 T cell receptor beta chains from one sample sequenced in a study of cytomegalovirus exposure and HLA in healthy donors. In the PCR, 60 Vbeta and 13 Jbeta primers were used. Some clones are missing from TCRdb's copy, which holds only in-frame ones; the method was immunoSEQ multiplex PCR. The sample has 70,000 to 75,000 clones. Sequencing input: PBMCs. The source of these receptors is a female donor in good health and CMV-seropositive.

The chain recombines TRBV6-6 with TRBJ1-6; tentatively, D is TRBD1 (5 bases). Germline assignment: CDR1 MNHNY and CDR2 SVGAGI (reference sequence). This CDR3 has 15 residues. Trimming removed 6 bases at V and 7 bases at J, with 16 bases between. CDR3 coding DNA: TGTGCCAGCAGACCCTCAGGGATTGGGAATTCACCCCTCCACTTT. Amino acid sequence: CASRPSGIGNSPLHF.

The V gene is TRBV6-5, the J gene TRBJ2-7, with a weak D call TRBD2 (5 bases). The CDR3 totals 15 residues. Germline V CDR1 and CDR2: MNHEY, SVGAGI. V lost 6 bases, J lost 2 bases, and 17 bases lay in between. CDR3: CASRPGLYPPYEQYF. The CDR3 bases are TGTGCCAGCAGGCCCGGACTCTACCCACCCTACGAGCAGTACTTC.

This rearrangement joins TRBV29-1 to TRBJ1-2; 7 positions agree with TRBD1. With V trimmed by 7 bases and J by 4 bases, 9 bases remained unmatched. CDR3 length: 13 amino acids. Germline-derived CDR1 and CDR2 are SQVTM and ANQGSEA. CDR3 amino acids: CSARDRSFYGYTF. CDR3 bases: TGCAGCGCCAGGGACAGAAGTTTCTATGGCTACACCTTC.

CDR3 sequence: CASRLTSGTSYNEQFF. The DNA of the CDR3 is TGCGCCAGCAGGCTGACTAGCGGAACCTCCTACAATGAGCAGTTCTTC. The chain uses TRBV5-1 and TRBJ2-1, with 9 bases fitting TRBD2. Per germline, CDR1 SGHRS and CDR2 YFSETQ. Trimming cost V 5 bases and J 0 bases; bases outside gene matches: 6. This CDR3 comprises 16 residues.

The chain links TRBV5-4 to TRBJ1-3; no clear D. The V end was cut by 0 bases, the J end by 3 bases, with 13 bases between. Per germline, CDR1 SGHNT and CDR2 YYREEE (reference sequence). The CDR3 length is 16 residues. This CDR3 is CASSLVSGFGGNTIYF. CDR3 in DNA: TGTGCCAGCAGCTTGGTTTCGGGTTTCGGTGGAAACACCATATATTTT.

The chain employs TRBV27 and TRBJ2-2; TRBD1 agrees at 7 bases. There are 14 residues in the CDR3. CDR1 is MNHEY, CDR2 SMNVEV, per germline (reference sequence). The J segment lost 1 base and the V segment lost 9 bases, leaving 5 bases of the junction unmatched. CDR3 DNA: TGTGCCAGTTACAGACAGGGGAACACCGGGGAGCTGTTTTTT. It specifies CASYRQGNTGELFF.

As concerns this clone: One end of the junction varies from germline; a read error may be responsible. The V and J genes are TRBV25-1 and TRBJ1-2, with D possibly matching TRBD1 (5 bases). The CDR3 is made up of 12 amino acids. Germline V gene sequence: CDR1 MGHDK, CDR2 SYGVNS. Here the CDR3 reads CASSEGALRLYF. The CDR3 DNA follows: TGTGCCAGCAGTGAAGGGGCATTACGGCTGTACTTC.

V is TRBV18 and J is TRBJ2-3; D not resolved. The germline V gene has CDR1 KGHSH and CDR2 LQKENI. This CDR3 has 15 amino acids. Trimming cost V 1 base and J 1 base, with 9 bases left between them. The CDR3 region is CASSPRAAGTDTQYF. The CDR3 nucleotides are TGTGCCAGCTCACCACGAGCCGCCGGCACAGATACGCAGTATTTT. Full variable domain (rest looked up from reference TRBV18 and TRBJ2-3): NAGVMQNPRHLVRRRGQEARLRCSPMKGHSHVYWYRQLPEEGLKFMVYLQKENIIDESGMPKERFSAEFPKEGPSILRIQQVVRGDSAAYFCASSPRAAGTDTQYFGPGTRLTVL.

The V gene is TRBV18, the J gene TRBJ1-3, with 9 bases lining up with TRBD1. Germline V gives CDR1 KGHSH, CDR2 LQKENI. V lost 2 bases, J lost 0 bases, and 11 bases stayed unmatched. This CDR3 is built from 19 residues. CDR3 sequence reads: CASSPLGQGTRHSGNTIYF. The CDR3 DNA sequence: TGTGCCAGCTCACCATTGGGACAGGGCACCCGTCACTCTGGAAACACCATATATTTT.

The chain couples TRBV6-5 to TRBJ2-5; D is perhaps TRBD1 (7 bases). Germline V gene data show CDR1 as MNHEY and CDR2 as SVGAGI. The CDR3 is 15 amino acids. Trimming removed 2 bases at V and 5 bases at J, with 15 bases between. The CDR3 nucleotides read TGTGCCAGCAGTTACCGACAGGGAGGAGGGGAGACCCAGTACTTC. Amino acids: CASSYRQGGGETQYF.

As DNA, the CDR3 is TGTGCCAGCTCAGACTTGGGTCCCGGGACTCGAACTGCGGAGCAGTACTTC. It encodes CASSDLGPGTRTAEQYF. The chain carries TRBV18 and TRBJ2-7, with D perhaps matching TRBD2 (6 bases). The V gene lost 5 bases and the J gene lost 7 bases, with 27 bases spanning the gap. CDR3 length equals 17 residues. CDR1 is KGHSH, CDR2 LQKENI, per germline. Drawing the rest from reference TRBV18 and TRBJ2-7, the complete variable domain is NAGVMQNPRHLVRRRGQEARLRCSPMKGHSHVYWYRQLPEEGLKFMVYLQKENIIDESGMPKERFSAEFPKEGPSILRIQQVVRGDSAAYFCASSDLGPGTRTAEQYFGPGTRLTVT.

CDR3 residues: CASSSQTGAGDTQYF. The DNA for the CDR3 is TGTGCCAGCAGCTCCCAGACAGGGGCGGGGGATACGCAGTATTTT. The chain joins TRBV7-2 to TRBJ2-3; 8 nucleotides align to TRBD1. Germline V gene data show CDR1 as SGHTA and CDR2 as FQGNSA. The CDR3 is 15 residues long. V shed 4 bases, J shed 6 bases, and the junction held 9 bases outside the gene matches.

The chain couples TRBV28 to TRBJ1-1, with TRBD1 identical over 8 bases. The V and J ends lost 8 bases and 2 bases, in that order; junction bases with no gene match: 10. Germline values: CDR1 MDHEN, CDR2 SYDVKM. The CDR3 totals 15 residues. CDR3 amino acids: CASLPTPGGNTEAFF. DNA for the CDR3: TGTGCCAGCCTCCCTACCCCAGGGGGCAACACTGAAGCTTTCTTT.

The chain joins TRBV11-3 to TRBJ2-7; perhaps TRBD1 as D (6 bases). The germline V gene has CDR1 SGHNT and CDR2 YENEEA. V was pared by 1 base and J by 6 bases, with 10 bases between. The CDR3 runs to 13 residues. The CDR3 DNA follows: TGTGCCAGCAGCTTAGTGCAGGGGACCGAGCAGTACTTC. Residues: CASSLVQGTEQYF.

This rearrangement joins TRBV5-6 to TRBJ2-2, with no clear D. The CDR3 is made up of 12 amino acids. V lost 2 bases and J 7 bases, leaving 6 bases between the germline ends. Germline V gene sequence: CDR1 SGHDT, CDR2 YYEEEE. The CDR3 bases are TGTGCCAGCAGCTTCTTTCTCGGGGAGCTGTTTTTT. Translation gives CASSFFLGELFF.

The CDR3 region is CASSTTETDTQYF. The CDR3 DNA is TGCGCCAGCAGCACGACAGAAACAGATACGCAGTATTTT. The chain uses TRBV4-1 and TRBJ2-3; a possible D gene is TRBD1 (5 bases). V was cut by 5 bases and J by 3 bases, with 9 bases left in between. Germline-derived CDR1 and CDR2 are MGHRA and YSYEKL. This CDR3 is 13 amino acids long.

The chain recombines TRBV29-1 with TRBJ2-5; the match to TRBD1 covers 7 bases. V trimming: 3 bases; J trimming: 7 bases; junction bases outside the gene matches: 14. Looked up from germline, CDR1 is SQVTM and CDR2 is ANQGSEA. The CDR3 contains 15 residues. CDR3 in amino acids: CSVETGTVWGGTQYF. CDR3 bases: TGCAGCGTTGAGACAGGGACAGTGTGGGGTGGGACCCAGTACTTC.

The chain couples TRBV29-1 to TRBJ2-4; 9 bases are a match to TRBD1. The V gene's germline CDR1 is SQVTM and CDR2 ANQGSEA. V lost 0 bases and J lost 9; bases outside the gene matches: 6. The CDR3 spans 14 residues. CDR3 sequence reads: CSVEDLQGAGIQYF. CDR3 bases: TGCAGCGTTGAAGATTTACAGGGGGCTGGCATTCAGTACTTC.

This chain connects TRBV4-3 to TRBJ2-3; 8 bases map to TRBD2. CDR1 is LGHNA and CDR2 is YSLEER in the germline V gene. V lost 0 bases, J lost 4 bases, and 6 bases stayed unmatched. This CDR3 contains 16 residues. Written as DNA, the CDR3 is TGCGCCAGCAGCCAAGATCGGGGGGGGGCCGCAGATACGCAGTATTTT. Translated, it gives CASSQDRGGAADTQYF.

The genes are TRBV4-1 and TRBJ2-1; 9 nucleotides agree with TRBD1. J lost 4 bases, V lost 1 base, and 8 bases had no gene match. This CDR3 is 17 amino acids long. Per germline, CDR1 MGHRA and CDR2 YSYEKL. In nucleotides, the CDR3 is TGCGCCAGCAGCCAAGGGGACAGGGTAGGGGAATACAATGAGCAGTTCTTC. Translated, it gives CASSQGDRVGEYNEQFF.